The 32 T cell receptor beta chains given below trace back to one sample, sequenced in a study of blood T cell repertoires in COVID-19. TCRdb's copy holds only in-frame clones and misses some; the assay was immunoSEQ multiplex PCR. Seen here are 350,000 to 450,000 clones, around 87% observed once, and the top ten hold roughly 1.9%. The source material was PBMCs or T cells enriched from blood (not recorded which). The receptor source for this set is a man aged 35-49 years in a cohort exposed to, infected with or recovered from COVID-19 (not recorded which).

This chain links TRBV6-5 with TRBJ1-3; possibly TRBD1 for D (5 bases). Between the trimmed V and J ends, which lost 6 bases and 3 bases, there was a span of 9 bases. In germline, CDR1 is MNHEY, CDR2 SVGAGI. This CDR3 has 13 residues. The chain's CDR3 is CASRTRVGNTIYF. For the CDR3, the DNA is TGTGCCAGCAGAACCAGGGTTGGAAACACCATATATTTT.

The chain combines TRBV27 with TRBJ2-1; a possible D gene is TRBD2 (6 bases). CDR3 length: 17 amino acids. Trimming left V 2 bases short and J 4 bases short, with 18 bases between. Per the germline V gene, CDR1 is MNHEY and CDR2 is SMNVEV (reference sequence). The CDR3 DNA reads TGTGCCAGCAGTTTAGGCGGTAAGGGACTCGAATACAATGAGCAGTTCTTC. Translation gives CASSLGGKGLEYNEQFF.

The chain uses TRBV5-1 and TRBJ2-7, with 7 bases matching TRBD2. Germline V gene data show CDR1 as SGHRS and CDR2 as YFSETQ. V trimming: 0 bases; J trimming: 4 bases; junction bases outside the gene matches: 7. This CDR3 comprises 15 residues. CDR3 DNA: TGCGCCAGCAGCTTGGTCGTGGGAGGGCCGTACGAGCAGTACTTC. This encodes CASSLVVGGPYEQYF. The whole variable domain, remainder taken from reference TRBV5-1 and TRBJ2-7, is KAGVTQTPRYLIKTRGQQVTLSCSPISGHRSVSWYQQTPGQGLQFLFEYFSETQRNKGNFPGRFSGRQFSNSRSEMNVSTLELGDSALYLCASSLVVGGPYEQYFGPGTRLTVT.

The chain couples TRBV18 to TRBJ1-4; no clear D. Trimming removed 0 bases from V and 1 base from J, with 6 bases in between. In germline, CDR1 is KGHSH, CDR2 LQKENI. The CDR3 is made up of 15 amino acids. CDR3 protein: CASSPPSITNEKLFF. CDR3 nucleotide sequence: TGTGCCAGCTCACCACCGAGTATAACTAATGAAAAACTGTTTTTT.

V is TRBV9 and J is TRBJ1-1; 9 bases fit TRBD1. The germline V gene has CDR1 SGDLS and CDR2 YYNGEE. This CDR3 spans 15 amino acids. V was pared by 3 bases and J by 5 bases, with 8 bases of the junction left unmatched. For the CDR3, the DNA is TGTGCCAGCAGCGGCCGGGACAGGGTAGGAACTGAAGCTTTCTTT. It specifies CASSGRDRVGTEAFF.

The chain joins TRBV27 to TRBJ2-1, with 7 bases matching TRBD2. V trimming: 0 bases; J trimming: 4 bases; junction bases outside the gene matches: 6. Germline CDR1 is MNHEY and CDR2 is SMNVEV (reference sequence). CDR3 length: 16 residues. The CDR3 is CASSLSAGDFYNEQFF. CDR3 nucleotides: TGTGCCAGCAGTTTATCCGCGGGGGACTTTTACAATGAGCAGTTCTTC.

To note about this clone: The sample carries other DNA sequences with the same CDR3. CDR3 bases: TGCAGTGCTAGTCGGACAGGGACCTACAATGAGCAGTTCTTC. Translating it yields CSASRTGTYNEQFF. V usage is TRBV20-1 and J usage is TRBJ2-1; 8 bases align to TRBD1. Germline V CDR1 and CDR2: DFQATT, SNEGSKA (reference sequence). V shed 3 bases and J 2 bases; nucleotides not matched to a gene: 3. There are 14 residues in the CDR3.

The chain employs TRBV27 and TRBJ1-1; D not certain. From germline, CDR1 is MNHEY and CDR2 SMNVEV (reference sequence). CDR3 size: 13 residues. V shed 6 bases and J shed 3 bases, with 11 bases lying between them. The CDR3 reads CASSYREDTEAFF. The CDR3 region has the DNA TGTGCCAGCAGCTACCGTGAGGACACTGAAGCTTTCTTT.

This rearrangement joins TRBV10-2 to TRBJ1-5, with D uncertain. This CDR3 comprises 12 residues. With 8 bases removed from V and 2 bases from J, the gap between germline ends came to 7 bases. CDR1 and CDR2 (germline): WSHSY, SAAADI. CDR3 DNA: TGCGCCAGCGGTGCCGGCAATCAGCCCCAGCATTTT. This codes for CASGAGNQPQHF.

The rearrangement uses TRBV27 and TRBJ2-1; 9 positions match TRBD2. With V trimmed by 3 bases and J by 8 bases, 8 bases remained unmatched. The CDR3 is 15 amino acids. CDR1 is MNHEY and CDR2 is SMNVEV in the germline V gene (reference sequence). In DNA, the CDR3 is TGTGCCAGCAGTTTGACGGCGGGAGGGCCCTATGAGCAGTTCTTC. Translation: CASSLTAGGPYEQFF.

This chain links TRBV5-1 with TRBJ2-7, with 13 bases identical to TRBD2. Per the germline V gene, CDR1 is SGHRS and CDR2 is YFSETQ. Trimming took 4 bases from V and 7 from J; bases not matched to a gene: 20. The CDR3 consists of 19 residues. The CDR3 nucleotides are TGCGCCAGCAGCCCACAGGGAGTAGGAGGGACTAGCGGGGCCTTGGAGCAGTACTTC. This gives the protein CASSPQGVGGTSGALEQYF.

V gene TRBV24-1 combines with J gene TRBJ2-3; D may be TRBD2 (6 bases). This CDR3 has 14 residues. Germline CDR1 KGHDR, CDR2 SFDVKD. V was clipped by 0 bases and J by 5 bases, with 8 bases between them. CDR3 DNA: TGTGCCACCAGTGATTTGTCGGGGGTAGATACGCAGTATTTT. This translates into CATSDLSGVDTQYF.

The rearrangement uses TRBV29-1 and TRBJ2-1; 10 bases fit TRBD2. Trimming removed 6 bases from V and 5 bases from J; junction bases left unmatched: 10. Germline lookup yields CDR1 SQVTM and CDR2 ANQGSEA. The CDR3 runs to 15 residues. This chain's CDR3 is CSVNRGLAENNEQFF. CDR3 nucleotides: TGCAGCGTAAACCGAGGACTAGCGGAAAACAATGAGCAGTTCTTC.

V gene TRBV6-4 combines with J gene TRBJ1-2; tentatively, D is TRBD1 (5 bases). The length of the CDR3 is 11 residues. The germline V gene encodes CDR1 MRHNA and CDR2 SNTAGT. The V end lost 8 bases, the J end lost 2 bases, and 6 bases lay between the germline ends. The chain's CDR3 is CASRGNYGYTF. The CDR3 DNA reads TGTGCCAGCCGGGGGAACTATGGCTACACCTTC.

The chain recombines TRBV28 with TRBJ2-5; TRBD1 matches at 11 bases. The CDR3 runs 16 residues. Germline trimming cut 6 bases from V and 4 bases from J; bases unmatched to any gene: 10. CDR1 and CDR2 from the germline V gene are MDHEN and SYDVKM. The CDR3 sequence is CASSPWTGGFGETQYF. In DNA, the CDR3 is TGTGCCAGCAGCCCTTGGACAGGGGGCTTCGGAGAGACCCAGTACTTC.

The chain is built from TRBV18 and TRBJ2-1; D gene uncertain. The V gene lost 4 bases and the J gene lost 6 bases, with 13 bases spanning the gap. Germline loops: CDR1 KGHSH, CDR2 LQKENI. The CDR3 covers 14 residues. The CDR3 coding sequence is TGTGCCAGCTCACGCGGCGGAGAAAGCAATGAGCAGTTCTTC. Translated: CASSRGGESNEQFF.

In this sample, this clone turned up once. The chain has TRBV30 and TRBJ1-6; possibly TRBD1 for D (6 bases). The CDR3 contains 15 residues. V lost 4 bases and J 5 bases, leaving 15 bases between the germline ends. CDR1 is GTSNPN and CDR2 is SVGIG in the germline V gene (reference sequence). The DNA for the CDR3 is TGTGCCTGGATGTCTGGACAGAATAATAATTCACCCCTCCACTTT. Translation: CAWMSGQNNNSPLHF.

The chain links TRBV11-2 to TRBJ2-4, with TRBD2 matching over 8 bases. CDR1 and CDR2 (germline): SGHAT, FQNNGV. V shed 3 bases, J shed 2 bases, and the junction held 6 bases outside the gene matches. The CDR3 loop spans 16 amino acids. The CDR3 nucleotides read TGTGCCAGCAGCTTTAGCGGGATCGGTACCAAAAACATTCAGTACTTC. Its translation is CASSFSGIGTKNIQYF.

In this sample, this clone turned up once. The chain joins TRBV25-1 to TRBJ2-5; the D gene is possibly TRBD1 (5 bases). Germline assignment: CDR1 MGHDK and CDR2 SYGVNS. Trimming shortened V by 6 bases and J by 5 bases, and 7 bases separated the two germline ends. This CDR3 region has 11 residues. The CDR3 sequence: CASRGQETQYF. The CDR3 DNA is TGTGCCAGCAGGGGGCAGGAGACCCAGTACTTC.

This chain connects TRBV5-1 to TRBJ1-1; no reliable D call. The germline gives CDR1 SGHRS, CDR2 YFSETQ. The CDR3 contains 13 residues. V lost 2 bases, J lost 4 bases, and 9 bases lay in between. CDR3 bases: TGCGCCAGCAGCTTAGAGGTAGGCACTGAAGCTTTCTTT. It translates to CASSLEVGTEAFF.

This chain links TRBV3-1 (or the pseudogene TRBV3-2) with TRBJ2-1; D is possibly TRBD2 (5 bases). The CDR3 is 14 residues long. Trimming cost V 1 base and J 4 bases, with 8 bases left between them. Germline V lookup: CDR1 LGHDT, CDR2 YNNKEL (reference sequence). CDR3 sequence: CASSQGTGYNEQFF. The CDR3 coding sequence is TGTGCCAGCAGCCAAGGAACGGGGTACAATGAGCAGTTCTTC.

About this clone: The junction differs from germline at one of its ends, possibly a read error. The chain has TRBV6-1 and TRBJ1-3, with no clear D. The CDR3 covers 15 residues. The germline gives CDR1 MNHNS, CDR2 SASEGT. The CDR3 region is CASREGPVSGNTIYF. In DNA form, the CDR3 reads TGTGCCAGCAGGGAAGGTCCTGTCTCTGGAAACACCATATATTTT.

The chain combines TRBV7-9 with TRBJ1-1; D remains unclear. Germline assignment: CDR1 SEHNR and CDR2 FQNEAQ (reference sequence). V dropped 5 bases and J dropped 8 bases, with 6 bases sitting between them. The CDR3 spans 10 residues. The DNA for the CDR3 is TGTGCCAGCAGCCCCCTGGAAGCTTTCTTT. It encodes CASSPLEAFF.

The chain couples TRBV9 to TRBJ2-7; 7 bases map to TRBD2. Germline CDR1 is SGDLS and CDR2 is YYNGEE. Unmatched junction bases numbered 8, after V lost 0 bases and J lost 2 bases. This CDR3 comprises 16 residues. CDR3 amino acids: CASSVGGQRDPYEQYF. CDR3 nucleotide sequence: TGTGCCAGCAGCGTAGGAGGCCAGCGGGACCCCTACGAGCAGTACTTC.

The chain has TRBV27 and TRBJ2-1, with D tentatively TRBD2 (6 bases). Germline CDR1 reads MNHEY; CDR2 reads SMNVEV (reference sequence). V was trimmed by 8 bases and J by 3 bases, leaving 17 bases between them. The CDR3 is 15 amino acids. The CDR3 region is CASSSPGLFYNEQFF. The CDR3 nucleotides read TGTGCCAGCTCCTCTCCGGGACTGTTCTACAATGAGCAGTTCTTC.

The gene calls are TRBV5-1 and TRBJ1-4; no reliable D call. The germline CDR1 and CDR2 sequences are SGHRS and YFSETQ. The CDR3 length is 15 residues. V lost 1 base, J lost 0 bases, and 7 bases lay in between. The CDR3 nucleotides read TGCGCCAGCAGCTTGTTGAGTGCAACTAATGAAAAACTGTTTTTT. This codes for CASSLLSATNEKLFF.

This rearrangement joins TRBV3-1 (or the pseudogene TRBV3-2) to TRBJ1-2, with 8 bases aligning to TRBD1. The CDR3 is made up of 17 amino acids. The V gene's germline CDR1 is LGHDT and CDR2 YNNKEL (reference sequence). The V and J ends lost 5 bases and 2 bases, in that order; junction bases with no gene match: 13. CDR3 sequence reads: CASSYSGGAAVNYGYTF. Written as DNA, the CDR3 is TGTGCCAGCAGCTATTCAGGGGGCGCTGCGGTCAACTATGGCTACACCTTC.

This clone was observed a handful of times. V usage is TRBV10-3 and J usage is TRBJ2-7; 7 bases line up with TRBD1. V was pared by 6 bases and J by 3 bases, with 8 bases of the junction left unmatched. The CDR3 runs to 14 residues. CDR1 and CDR2 from the germline V gene are ENHRY and SYGVKD. This chain's CDR3 is CAISQTGNYYEQYF. CDR3 nucleotide sequence: TGTGCCATCAGCCAGACAGGGAACTACTACGAGCAGTACTTC.

The CDR3, as DNA: TGCGCCAGCAGCTTGGGTAGGGGCGGCACCGGGGAGCTGTTTTTT. Protein sequence: CASSLGRGGTGELFF. The V gene is TRBV5-1, the J gene TRBJ2-2, with D possibly matching TRBD1 (5 bases). The V gene lost 0 bases and the J gene lost 4 bases, with 10 bases spanning the gap. This CDR3 spans 15 amino acids. CDR1 is SGHRS, CDR2 YFSETQ, per germline.

The chain is built from TRBV27 and TRBJ1-2; 8 positions agree with TRBD1. Germline CDR1 and CDR2: MNHEY and SMNVEV (reference sequence). The CDR3 runs to 15 residues. J gave up 2 bases and V 5 bases, and 7 bases lay outside the gene matches. CDR3 DNA: TGTGCCAGCAGTCTGAGGACAGGGACGAACTATGGCTACACCTTC. Its protein product is CASSLRTGTNYGYTF.

V and J are TRBV5-1 and TRBJ2-7, with TRBD2 matching over 8 bases. Looked up from germline, CDR1 is SGHRS and CDR2 is YFSETQ. The ends lost 1 base at V and 7 bases at J; junction bases unmatched: 19. The CDR3 contains 18 residues. The CDR3: CASSLRSGGPRRGAEQYF. The CDR3 DNA reads TGCGCCAGCAGCTTGAGGTCGGGAGGGCCGCGGAGGGGGGCGGAGCAGTACTTC.

This clone was seen just once. The V gene is TRBV6-4, the J gene TRBJ2-7, with 12 nucleotides matching TRBD1. Germline V lookup: CDR1 MRHNA, CDR2 SNTAGT. The CDR3 covers 14 residues. Trimming at V came to 7 bases and at J to 2 bases, leaving 3 bases not matched to a gene. Here the CDR3 reads CASTRDRGPYEQYF. The CDR3 DNA sequence: TGTGCCAGCACCCGGGACAGGGGGCCCTACGAGCAGTACTTC.